This T cell receptor (beta chain) stems from a study of cytomegalovirus exposure and HLA in healthy donors. Germline CDR1 is LGHNA and CDR2 is YNFKEQ. V was clipped by 0 bases and J by 8 bases; unmatched bases: 9. The CDR3 length is 17 residues. The PCR used 60 Vbeta and 13 Jbeta primers. Clones were read by immunoSEQ multiplex PCR, and TCRdb kept only the in-frame ones, dropping some. The sample shows 90,000 to 100,000 clones, 70% of them seen only once. J is TRBJ1-4 and V is TRBV4-2; 10 nucleotides agree with TRBD1. The source material was PBMCs. The receptor was isolated from a man aged 45 to 65 in good health and CMV-seronegative. CDR3 DNA sequence: TGTGCCAGCAGCCAAGAGATCCCCGGACAGGGGGGGGAAAAACTGTTTTTT. Translation: CASSQEIPGQGGEKLFF.